The 27 T cell receptor beta chains listed next were all sequenced from one sample in a study of blood T cell repertoires in COVID-19. Measured with immunoSEQ multiplex PCR; TCRdb has only the in-frame clones, and not every one. The profile shows approximately 240,000 clones, approximately 90% of them singletons. The sequencing sample was made of PBMCs or T cells enriched from blood (not recorded which). Every receptor here comes from a woman between 18 and 30 years old who had recovered from COVID-19.

This clone was counted a single time. The chain is built from TRBV19 and TRBJ2-7, with 8 nucleotides matching TRBD1. This CDR3 contains 14 residues. Trimming cost V 4 bases and J 3 bases; bases outside gene matches: 5. Germline CDR1 reads LNHDA; CDR2 reads SQIVND (reference sequence). CDR3 residues: CASSSGQGDYEQYF. The DNA of the CDR3 is TGTGCCAGTAGTAGTGGACAGGGAGACTACGAGCAGTACTTC.

The V and J genes are TRBV7-2 and TRBJ1-2; TRBD1 might be the D (5 bases). Trimming cost V 5 bases and J 7 bases, with 20 bases left between them. The CDR3 length is 15 residues. From germline, CDR1 is SGHTA and CDR2 FQGNSA. The chain's CDR3 is CASSPRQPTLPGYTF. The CDR3 DNA sequence: TGTGCCAGCAGCCCTCGACAGCCAACCCTCCCTGGCTACACCTTC.

This rearrangement joins TRBV28 to TRBJ1-2, with D possibly matching TRBD1 (5 bases). Trimming took 9 bases from V and 5 from J, leaving 13 bases between them. The CDR3 contains 12 residues. Germline lookup yields CDR1 MDHEN and CDR2 SYDVKM. The CDR3 sequence: CASSGFRYGYTF. The CDR3 coding sequence is TGTGCCAGTTCAGGGTTTAGATATGGCTACACCTTC.

The J gene is TRBJ2-2, the V gene TRBV19; D call uncertain. The CDR3 totals 14 residues. Germline V gives CDR1 LNHDA, CDR2 SQIVND (reference sequence). The V end lost 6 bases, the J end lost 3 bases, and 11 bases lay between the germline ends. CDR3 sequence (DNA): TGTGCCAGTAGCAGAGATCGGGACACCGGGGAGCTGTTTTTT. Residues: CASSRDRDTGELFF.

The table lists this clone with a few counts. The chain combines TRBV24-1 with TRBJ1-1, with a tentative D call TRBD1 (5 bases). Germline CDR1 and CDR2: KGHDR and SFDVKD. Trimming left V 0 bases short and J 4 bases short, with 8 bases between. The CDR3 runs to 14 residues. In DNA form, the CDR3 reads TGTGCCACCAGTGATTTGCGGGGGGTCACTGAAGCTTTCTTT. It is translated as CATSDLRGVTEAFF.

The rearrangement links TRBV18 to TRBJ2-2, with D perhaps matching TRBD1 (6 bases). Deletions cut 2 bases from V and 3 bases from J, with 10 bases between. Looked up from germline, CDR1 is KGHSH and CDR2 is LQKENI. The CDR3 extends over 15 amino acids. The CDR3 region is CASSPRQGYTGELFF. The CDR3 DNA follows: TGTGCCAGCTCACCAAGGCAGGGGTACACCGGGGAGCTGTTTTTT.

This chain joins TRBV19 and TRBJ1-1; 8 bases line up with TRBD1. The CDR3 is made up of 13 amino acids. The germline CDR1 and CDR2 sequences are LNHDA and SQIVND (reference sequence). The J segment lost 3 bases and the V segment lost 3 bases, leaving 0 bases of the junction unmatched. CDR3 in DNA: TGTGCCAGTAGTATGGACAGGGACACTGAAGCTTTCTTT. The encoded protein is CASSMDRDTEAFF. Variable domain in full (rest from reference TRBV19 and TRBJ1-1): DGGITQSPKYLFRKEGQNVTLSCEQNLNHDAMYWYRQDPGQGLRLIYYSQIVNDFQKGDIAEGYSVSREKKESFPLTVTSAQKNPTAFYLCASSMDRDTEAFFGQGTRLTVV.

This chain's CDR3 is CASSFTGIANEKLFF. The DNA of the CDR3 is TGCGCCAGCAGCTTTACAGGGATCGCTAATGAAAAACTGTTTTTT. J is TRBJ1-4 and V is TRBV5-1, with D possibly being TRBD1 (6 bases). Germline V gives CDR1 SGHRS, CDR2 YFSETQ. V gave up 2 bases and J gave up 3 bases, with 11 bases separating them. This CDR3 is built from 15 residues. Using reference TRBV5-1 and TRBJ1-4 for the parts outside the CDR3, the full variable domain is KAGVTQTPRYLIKTRGQQVTLSCSPISGHRSVSWYQQTPGQGLQFLFEYFSETQRNKGNFPGRFSGRQFSNSRSEMNVSTLELGDSALYLCASSFTGIANEKLFFGSGTQLSVL.

The chain carries TRBV5-4 and TRBJ2-1; 12 nucleotides match TRBD2. CDR1 SGHNT and CDR2 YYREEE come from the germline V gene (reference sequence). Trimming removed 6 bases from V and 0 bases from J; junction bases left unmatched: 10. This CDR3 comprises 18 residues. CDR3 protein: CASTAGTSGRSSYNEQFF. The CDR3 DNA is TGTGCCAGCACCGCCGGGACTAGCGGGCGAAGCTCCTACAATGAGCAGTTCTTC.

The CDR3 is CASRGRGHDGYTF. The CDR3 nucleotides read TGTGCCAGCAGGGGTCGTGGACACGATGGCTACACCTTC. This chain links TRBV5-8 with TRBJ1-2; a weak D match, TRBD1 (5 bases). Germline CDR1 is SGHTS and CDR2 is YDEGEE. This CDR3 contains 13 residues. Between the trimmed V and J ends, which lost 5 bases and 6 bases, there was a span of 14 bases. The whole variable domain, remainder taken from reference TRBV5-8 and TRBJ1-2, is EAGVTQSPTHLIKTRGQQATLRCSPISGHTSVYWYQQALGLGLQFLLWYDEGEERNRGNFPPRFSGRQFPNYSSELNVNALELEDSALYLCASRGRGHDGYTFGSGTRLTVV.

V usage is TRBV13 and J usage is TRBJ2-3; D call uncertain. The V gene lost 4 bases and the J gene lost 2 bases, with 25 bases spanning the gap. This CDR3 has 19 amino acids. Per germline, CDR1 PRHDT and CDR2 FYEKMQ (reference sequence). DNA for the CDR3: TGTGCCAGCAGCTGGCTGGCCCGGTCGGCGGTAACCTCCACAGATACGCAGTATTTT. This encodes CASSWLARSAVTSTDTQYF.

The rearrangement uses TRBV5-1 and TRBJ2-5; 7 bases line up with TRBD2. V lost 0 bases to trimming and J lost 5 bases; unmatched junction nucleotides: 10. The length of the CDR3 is 16 residues. CDR1 is SGHRS, CDR2 YFSETQ, per germline. The CDR3 spells CASSLARTSRSETQYF. CDR3 bases: TGCGCCAGCAGCTTGGCTCGGACTAGTCGTTCGGAGACCCAGTACTTC.

CDR3 DNA: TGTGCCAGCTCGACAGGGGGCAACACCGGGGAGCTGTTTTTT. This gives the protein CASSTGGNTGELFF. J is TRBJ2-2 and V is TRBV18; 10 nucleotides align to TRBD1. In germline, CDR1 is KGHSH, CDR2 LQKENI. The CDR3 runs 14 residues. V lost 6 bases and J lost 2; bases outside the gene matches: 0.

This clone has just one count. The chain links TRBV6-5 to TRBJ1-2; 7 nucleotides line up with TRBD1. J was trimmed by 3 bases and V by 9 bases; bases with no gene match: 13. The CDR3 is 15 residues long. The germline V gene encodes CDR1 MNHEY and CDR2 SVGAGI. The chain's CDR3 is CASSLGQSIYYGYTF. As DNA, the CDR3 is TGTGCCAGTAGTCTGGGACAGAGTATCTACTATGGCTACACCTTC.

J is TRBJ1-6 and V is TRBV5-1, with 11 bases aligning to TRBD1. Germline CDR1 SGHRS, CDR2 YFSETQ. Trimming at V came to 5 bases and at J to 10 bases, leaving 20 bases not matched to a gene. The CDR3 covers 19 residues. CDR3 in DNA: TGCGCCAGCAGTTCCCGGGACAGGGGGTTTTTGGTGTCTCGATCACCCCTCCACTTT. Its protein product is CASSSRDRGFLVSRSPLHF. The full variable domain, with the rest looked up from reference TRBV5-1 and TRBJ1-6, is KAGVTQTPRYLIKTRGQQVTLSCSPISGHRSVSWYQQTPGQGLQFLFEYFSETQRNKGNFPGRFSGRQFSNSRSEMNVSTLELGDSALYLCASSSRDRGFLVSRSPLHFGNGTRLTVT.

The gene calls are TRBV11-2 and TRBJ2-7; 9 nucleotides line up with TRBD2. The germline gives CDR1 SGHAT, CDR2 FQNNGV. J lost 7 bases, V lost 0 bases, and 10 bases had no gene match. CDR3 length: 16 amino acids. The CDR3 DNA reads TGTGCCAGCAGCTTAGAGACTAGCGGCAGCTTGGGGGAGCAGTACTTC. Translating gives CASSLETSGSLGEQYF.

The chain couples TRBV9 to TRBJ1-1; D may be TRBD1 (6 bases). The length of the CDR3 is 16 residues. V lost 4 bases and J lost 8, with 24 bases in between. In germline, CDR1 is SGDLS, CDR2 YYNGEE. The CDR3 DNA reads TGTGCCAGCAGCAGCGCGACGGGGGGCCGGACGGCAGAAGCTTTCTTT. This codes for CASSSATGGRTAEAFF.

This chain joins TRBV5-4 and TRBJ1-2; 10 bases line up with TRBD1. Germline values: CDR1 SGHNT, CDR2 YYREEE (reference sequence). The CDR3 runs to 16 residues. The trim removed 0 bases at V and 0 bases at J, leaving 2 bases unmatched. The CDR3 sequence is CASSLDGTGANYGYTF. As DNA, the CDR3 is TGTGCCAGCAGCTTGGACGGGACAGGGGCTAACTATGGCTACACCTTC. The full variable domain, completed using reference TRBV5-4 and TRBJ1-2, is ETGVTQSPTHLIKTRGQQVTLRCSSQSGHNTVSWYQQALGQGPQFIFQYYREEENGRGNFPPRFSGLQFPNYSSELNVNALELDDSALYLCASSLDGTGANYGYTFGSGTRLTVV.

V usage is TRBV27 and J usage is TRBJ1-2; tentative D call: TRBD1 (5 bases). Trimming cost V 4 bases and J 4 bases, with 16 bases left between them. Germline-derived CDR1 and CDR2 are MNHEY and SMNVEV (reference sequence). CDR3 size: 15 residues. The CDR3 loop reads CASSSATETLYGYTF. The CDR3 nucleotides read TGTGCCAGCAGTTCTGCGACAGAAACCCTCTATGGCTACACCTTC.

The chain links TRBV15 to TRBJ2-7, with D possibly TRBD1 on 5 matching bases. This CDR3 region has 14 residues. Trimming stripped 1 base from V and 2 bases from J, with 9 bases between. Germline assignment: CDR1 LNHNV and CDR2 YYDKDF (reference sequence). This CDR3 reads CATSRAGRAYEQYF. In nucleotides, the CDR3 is TGTGCCACCAGCAGAGCCGGCAGGGCCTACGAGCAGTACTTC.

This clone was seen only once. The genes are TRBV5-4 and TRBJ1-1; D gene unclear. There are 14 residues in the CDR3. Germline CDR1 and CDR2: SGHNT and YYREEE (reference sequence). With 2 bases removed from V and 2 bases from J, the gap between germline ends came to 10 bases. CDR3: CASSFTDLNTEAFF. The CDR3 region has the DNA TGTGCCAGCAGCTTTACAGATTTAAACACTGAAGCTTTCTTT.

The chain links TRBV4-1 to TRBJ2-1, with D maybe TRBD2 (7 bases). This CDR3 has 17 residues. Deletions cut 4 bases from V and 9 bases from J, with 25 bases between. CDR1 and CDR2 from the germline V gene are MGHRA and YSYEKL. CDR3 loop: CASSPTGRGTTHGEQFF. The CDR3 nucleotides read TGCGCCAGCAGCCCTACAGGGCGCGGGACTACCCATGGTGAGCAGTTCTTC.

This clone was seen more than once but under ten times. V usage is TRBV6-5 and J usage is TRBJ2-3; D not certain. Trimming took 5 bases from V and 2 from J, leaving 8 bases between them. In germline, CDR1 is MNHEY, CDR2 SVGAGI. The CDR3 extends over 13 amino acids. CDR3 sequence (DNA): TGTGCCAGCAGTATTCCCCACACAGATACGCAGTATTTT. Its protein product is CASSIPHTDTQYF.

The V and J genes are TRBV7-9 and TRBJ2-5, with 7 nucleotides matching TRBD1. V was pared by 1 base and J by 2 bases, with 1 base of the junction left unmatched. This CDR3 is 14 amino acids long. Germline CDR1 and CDR2: SEHNR and FQNEAQ (reference sequence). DNA for the CDR3: TGTGCCAGCAGCTTAGGGGGACAGCAAGAGACCCAGTACTTC. Its protein product is CASSLGGQQETQYF.

The V gene is TRBV11-1, the J gene TRBJ2-7, with D possibly TRBD2 on 6 matching bases. The germline CDR1 and CDR2 sequences are SGHAT and FQDESV (reference sequence). The CDR3 totals 12 residues. V dropped 3 bases and J dropped 3 bases, with 6 bases sitting between them. CDR3 nucleotide sequence: TGTGCCAGCAGCTTGCGGGACTACGAGCAGTACTTC. It is translated as CASSLRDYEQYF.

The chain uses TRBV11-2 and TRBJ1-2; TRBD1 matches at 9 bases. With 4 bases clipped from V and 0 bases from J, the junction kept 9 bases outside the gene matches. From germline, CDR1 is SGHAT and CDR2 FQNNGV. The CDR3 runs to 17 residues. The CDR3 spells CASSSLQGARANYGYTF. The CDR3 DNA reads as TGTGCCAGCAGCTCGTTACAGGGGGCAAGGGCTAACTATGGCTACACCTTC.

The V and J genes are TRBV18 and TRBJ2-7; 12 bases align to TRBD2. The CDR3 runs to 16 residues. The V gene end was trimmed by 3 bases and the J gene end by 2 bases; junction bases not matched to a gene: 5. CDR1 and CDR2 from the germline V gene are KGHSH and LQKENI. CDR3 sequence reads: CASSPARLAGAYEQYF. CDR3 bases: TGTGCCAGCTCACCTGCCCGACTAGCGGGGGCCTACGAGCAGTACTTC.